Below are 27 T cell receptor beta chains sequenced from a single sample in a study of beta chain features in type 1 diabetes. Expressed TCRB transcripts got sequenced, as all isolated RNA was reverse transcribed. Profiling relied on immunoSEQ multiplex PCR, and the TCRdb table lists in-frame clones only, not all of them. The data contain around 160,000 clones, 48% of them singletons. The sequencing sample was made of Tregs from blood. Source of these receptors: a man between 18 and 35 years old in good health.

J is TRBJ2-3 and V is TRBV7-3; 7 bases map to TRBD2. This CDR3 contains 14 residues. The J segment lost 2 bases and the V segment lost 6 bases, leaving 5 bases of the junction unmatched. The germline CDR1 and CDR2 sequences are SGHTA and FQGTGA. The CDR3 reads CASSRAGYTDTQYF. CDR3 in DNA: TGTGCCAGCAGTAGAGCGGGGTACACAGATACGCAGTATTTT.

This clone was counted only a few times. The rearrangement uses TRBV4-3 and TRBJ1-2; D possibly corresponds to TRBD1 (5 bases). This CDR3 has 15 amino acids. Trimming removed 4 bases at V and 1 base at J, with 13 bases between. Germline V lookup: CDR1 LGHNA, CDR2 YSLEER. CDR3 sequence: CASSLGGVVNYGYTF. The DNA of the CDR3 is TGCGCCAGCAGCCTCGGGGGGGTGGTTAACTATGGCTACACCTTC.

CDR3 bases: TGCAGTGCTAGCCTCTACAATGAGCAGTTCTTC. Its translation is CSASLYNEQFF. The chain carries TRBV20-1 and TRBJ2-1; D ambiguous. V was clipped by 3 bases and J by 3 bases, with 3 bases between them. Germline V gene lookup returns CDR1 DFQATT and CDR2 SNEGSKA (reference sequence). The CDR3 contains 11 residues.

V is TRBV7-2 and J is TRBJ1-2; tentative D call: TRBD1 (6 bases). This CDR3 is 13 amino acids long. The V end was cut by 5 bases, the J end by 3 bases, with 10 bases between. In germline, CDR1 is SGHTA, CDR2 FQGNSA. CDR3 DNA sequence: TGTGCCAGCAGCCCTGGACAGCACTATGGCTACACCTTC. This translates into CASSPGQHYGYTF.

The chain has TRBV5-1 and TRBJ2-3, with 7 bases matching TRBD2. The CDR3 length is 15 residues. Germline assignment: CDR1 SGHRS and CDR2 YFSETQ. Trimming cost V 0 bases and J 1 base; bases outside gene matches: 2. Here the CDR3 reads CASSLVAGGTDTQYF. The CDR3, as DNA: TGCGCCAGCAGCTTGGTGGCGGGGGGCACAGATACGCAGTATTTT.

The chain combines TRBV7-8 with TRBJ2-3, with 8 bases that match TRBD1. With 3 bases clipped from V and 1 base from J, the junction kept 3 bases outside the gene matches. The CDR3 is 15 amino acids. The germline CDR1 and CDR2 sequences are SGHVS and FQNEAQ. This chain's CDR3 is CASSFRDRRTDTQYF. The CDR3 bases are TGTGCCAGCAGCTTCAGGGACAGGCGCACAGATACGCAGTATTTT.

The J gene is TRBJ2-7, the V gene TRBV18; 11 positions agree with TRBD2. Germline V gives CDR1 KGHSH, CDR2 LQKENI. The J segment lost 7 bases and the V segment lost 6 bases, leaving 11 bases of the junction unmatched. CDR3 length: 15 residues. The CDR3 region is CASSRGASGGKEQYF. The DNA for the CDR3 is TGTGCCAGCTCCCGAGGGGCTAGCGGGGGGAAAGAGCAGTACTTC.

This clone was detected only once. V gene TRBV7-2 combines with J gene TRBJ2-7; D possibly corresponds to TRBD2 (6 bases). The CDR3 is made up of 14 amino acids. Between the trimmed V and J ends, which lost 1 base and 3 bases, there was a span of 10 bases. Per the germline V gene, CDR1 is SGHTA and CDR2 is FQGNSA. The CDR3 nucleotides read TGTGCCAGCAGCTTAGAAGGCGGGGTCTACGAGCAGTACTTC. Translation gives CASSLEGGVYEQYF. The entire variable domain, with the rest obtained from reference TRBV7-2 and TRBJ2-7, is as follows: GAGVSQSPSNKVTEKGKDVELRCDPISGHTALYWYRQSLGQGLEFLIYFQGNSAPDKSGLPSDRFSAERTGGSVSTLTIQRTQQEDSAVYLCASSLEGGVYEQYFGPGTRLTVT.

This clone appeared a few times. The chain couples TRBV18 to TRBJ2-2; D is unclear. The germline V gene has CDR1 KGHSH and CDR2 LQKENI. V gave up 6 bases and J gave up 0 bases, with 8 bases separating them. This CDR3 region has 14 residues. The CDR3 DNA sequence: TGTGCCAGCTCTCGACAACCGAACACCGGGGAGCTGTTTTTT. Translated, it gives CASSRQPNTGELFF.

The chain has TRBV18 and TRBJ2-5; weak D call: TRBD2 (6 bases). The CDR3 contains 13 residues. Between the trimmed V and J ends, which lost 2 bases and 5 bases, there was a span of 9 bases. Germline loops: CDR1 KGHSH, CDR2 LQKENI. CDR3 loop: CASSPAGRETQYF. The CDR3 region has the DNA TGTGCCAGCTCACCAGCAGGGAGGGAGACCCAGTACTTC.

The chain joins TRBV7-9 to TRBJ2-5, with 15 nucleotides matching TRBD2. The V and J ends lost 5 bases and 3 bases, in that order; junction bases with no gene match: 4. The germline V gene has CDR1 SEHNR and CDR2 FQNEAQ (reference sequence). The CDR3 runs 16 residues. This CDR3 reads CASSPGTSGGKETQYF. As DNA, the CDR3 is TGTGCCAGCAGCCCCGGGACTAGCGGGGGGAAAGAGACCCAGTACTTC.

CDR3 protein: CASSQDHQGASYNSPLHF. The CDR3, as DNA: TGCGCCAGCAGCCAAGATCACCAGGGGGCCTCCTATAATTCACCCCTCCACTTT. This chain links TRBV4-3 with TRBJ1-6; 8 positions agree with TRBD1. The CDR3 extends over 18 amino acids. Germline V gene sequence: CDR1 LGHNA, CDR2 YSLEER. Unmatched junction bases numbered 4, after V lost 0 bases and J lost 0 bases.

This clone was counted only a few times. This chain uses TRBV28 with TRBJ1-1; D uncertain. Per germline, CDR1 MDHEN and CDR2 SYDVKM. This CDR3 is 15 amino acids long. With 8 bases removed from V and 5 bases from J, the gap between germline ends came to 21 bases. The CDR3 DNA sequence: TGTGCCAGCTACCACCTGAAGGGAGGACGAACTGAAGCTTTCTTT. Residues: CASYHLKGGRTEAFF.

CDR3 residues: CASSLGQGQYEQYF. The CDR3 DNA sequence: TGTGCCAGCAGTCTAGGACAGGGGCAGTACGAGCAGTACTTC. V gene TRBV28 combines with J gene TRBJ2-7; TRBD1 agrees at 9 bases. CDR1 and CDR2 from the germline V gene are MDHEN and SYDVKM. The CDR3 runs to 14 residues. Trimming removed 5 bases from V and 4 bases from J; junction bases left unmatched: 6.

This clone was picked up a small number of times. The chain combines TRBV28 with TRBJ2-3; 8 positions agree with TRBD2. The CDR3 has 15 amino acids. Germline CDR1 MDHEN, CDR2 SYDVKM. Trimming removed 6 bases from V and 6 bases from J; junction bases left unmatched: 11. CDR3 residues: CASSPRSGRVDTQYF. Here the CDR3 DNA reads TGTGCCAGCAGCCCCCGCAGCGGGAGAGTGGATACGCAGTATTTT.

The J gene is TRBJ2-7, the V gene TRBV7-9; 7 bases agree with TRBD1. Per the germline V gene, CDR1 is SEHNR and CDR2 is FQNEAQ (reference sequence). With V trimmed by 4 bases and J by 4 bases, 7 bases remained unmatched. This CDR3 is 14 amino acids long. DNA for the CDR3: TGTGCCAGCAGCTCGTGGACAGGTTTTTACGAGCAGTACTTC. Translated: CASSSWTGFYEQYF.

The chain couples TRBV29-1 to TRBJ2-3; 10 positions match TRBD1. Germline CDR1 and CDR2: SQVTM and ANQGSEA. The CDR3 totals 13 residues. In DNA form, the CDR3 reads TGCGGTACTGGACAGGGGGGTTCGGATACGCAGTATTTT. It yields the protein CGTGQGGSDTQYF.

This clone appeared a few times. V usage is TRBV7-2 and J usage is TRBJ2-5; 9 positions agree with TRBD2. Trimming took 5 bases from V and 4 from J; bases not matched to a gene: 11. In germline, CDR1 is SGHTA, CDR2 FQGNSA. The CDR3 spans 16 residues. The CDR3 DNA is TGTGCCAGCAGCGTCCTAGCGGGAAGTGGAACAGAGACCCAGTACTTC. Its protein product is CASSVLAGSGTETQYF.

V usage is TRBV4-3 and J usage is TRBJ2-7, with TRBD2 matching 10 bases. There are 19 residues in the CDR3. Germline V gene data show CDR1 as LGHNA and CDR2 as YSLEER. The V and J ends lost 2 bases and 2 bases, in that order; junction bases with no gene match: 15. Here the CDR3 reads CASSQSTPPAGTSAYEQYF. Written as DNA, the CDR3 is TGCGCCAGCAGCCAATCCACTCCCCCCGCCGGGACTAGCGCCTACGAGCAGTACTTC.

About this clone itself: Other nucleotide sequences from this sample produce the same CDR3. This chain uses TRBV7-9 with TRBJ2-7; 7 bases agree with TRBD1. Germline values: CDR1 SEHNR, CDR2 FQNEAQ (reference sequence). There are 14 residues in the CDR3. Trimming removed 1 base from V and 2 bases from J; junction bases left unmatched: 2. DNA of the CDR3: TGTGCCAGCAGCTTAGGGCAGGGGGCCTACGAGCAGTACTTC. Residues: CASSLGQGAYEQYF.

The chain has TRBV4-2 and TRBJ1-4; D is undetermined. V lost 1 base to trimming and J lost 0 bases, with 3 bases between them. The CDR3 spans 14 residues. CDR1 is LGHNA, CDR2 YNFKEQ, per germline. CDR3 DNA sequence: TGTGCCAGCAGCCAAGCCTCAACTAATGAAAAACTGTTTTTT. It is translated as CASSQASTNEKLFF.

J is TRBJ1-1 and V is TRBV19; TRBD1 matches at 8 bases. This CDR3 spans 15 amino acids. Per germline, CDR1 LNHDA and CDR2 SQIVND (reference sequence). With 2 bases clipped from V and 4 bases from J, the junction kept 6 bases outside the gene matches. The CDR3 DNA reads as TGTGCCAGTAGTATACAGCCAGGGGGCATCACTGAAGCTTTCTTT. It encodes CASSIQPGGITEAFF.

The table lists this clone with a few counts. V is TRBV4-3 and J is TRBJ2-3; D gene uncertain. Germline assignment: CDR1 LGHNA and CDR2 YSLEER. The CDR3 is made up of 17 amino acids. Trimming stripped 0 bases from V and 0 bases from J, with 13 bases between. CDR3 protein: CASSQDWATTSTDTQYF. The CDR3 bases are TGCGCCAGCAGCCAAGATTGGGCTACCACTAGCACAGATACGCAGTATTTT.

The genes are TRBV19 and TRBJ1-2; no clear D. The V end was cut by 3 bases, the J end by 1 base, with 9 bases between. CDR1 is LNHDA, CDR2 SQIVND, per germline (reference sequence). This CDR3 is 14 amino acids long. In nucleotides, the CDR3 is TGTGCCAGTAGTATGGATAGGAGTAACTATGGCTACACCTTC. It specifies CASSMDRSNYGYTF.

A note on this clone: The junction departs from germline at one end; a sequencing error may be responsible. The CDR3 region is CSVESGGVADF. The CDR3 DNA reads TGCAGCGTTGAATCCGGGGGGGTAGCGGACTTC. This chain links TRBV29-1 with TRBJ2-5, with 8 bases identical to TRBD2. Germline assignment: CDR1 SQVTM and CDR2 ANQGSEA. There are 11 residues in the CDR3.

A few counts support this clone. CDR3 nucleotides: TGTGCCACCAGCAGAGATAGGAGTTTGGAGACCCAGTACTTC. Protein sequence: CATSRDRSLETQYF. This chain joins TRBV15 and TRBJ2-5; D unclear. The CDR3 is 14 amino acids. The germline gives CDR1 LNHNV, CDR2 YYDKDF (reference sequence). Deletions cut 0 bases from V and 5 bases from J, with 10 bases between.

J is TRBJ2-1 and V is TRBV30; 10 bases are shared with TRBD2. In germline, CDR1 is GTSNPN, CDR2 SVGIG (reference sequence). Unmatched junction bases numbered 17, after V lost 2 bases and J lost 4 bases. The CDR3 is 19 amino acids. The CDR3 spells CAWSTSYLAGVGMYNEQFF. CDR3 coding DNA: TGTGCCTGGAGTACTTCATACCTAGCGGGGGTCGGAATGTACAATGAGCAGTTCTTC.